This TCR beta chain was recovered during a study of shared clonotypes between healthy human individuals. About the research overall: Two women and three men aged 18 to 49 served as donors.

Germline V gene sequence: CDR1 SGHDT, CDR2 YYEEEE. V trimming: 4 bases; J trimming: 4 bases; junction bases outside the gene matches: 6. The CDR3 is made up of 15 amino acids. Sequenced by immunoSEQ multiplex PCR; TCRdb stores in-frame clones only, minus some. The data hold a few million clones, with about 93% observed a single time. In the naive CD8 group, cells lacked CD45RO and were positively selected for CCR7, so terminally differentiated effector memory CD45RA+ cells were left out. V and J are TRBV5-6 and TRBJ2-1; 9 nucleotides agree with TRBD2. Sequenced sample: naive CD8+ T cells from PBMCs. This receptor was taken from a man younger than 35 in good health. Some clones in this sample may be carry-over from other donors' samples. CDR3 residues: CASSLTSGRYNEQFF. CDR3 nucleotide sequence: TGTGCCAGCAGCCTTACTAGCGGGCGGTACAATGAGCAGTTCTTC.